The clone carrying this T cell receptor beta chain was detected ten times or more. Its matching antigen is unknown. Primers: 60 Vbeta forward and 13 Jbeta reverse. Sequencing was performed with immunoSEQ multiplex PCR; in TCRdb, only in-frame clones are kept and a portion is missing. The table has around 110,000 clones, around 10% seen once; the top ten hold less than 4%. This sample was included in a study of cytomegalovirus exposure and HLA in healthy donors. Study-level findings and limits: Several of the most significant clusters appeared linked to common viral pathogens, based on a later analysis. In an earlier analysis, about 87% or about 30%: the productive usage of most TCR beta V segments. Reportedly, TCR beta sequences accurately predicted HLA-A and HLA-B alleles in most subjects. Later genetic work tied a missense DCLRE1C variant to beta-chain V and J trimming.

Germline trimming cut 2 bases from V and 5 bases from J; bases unmatched to any gene: 2. CDR1 and CDR2 (germline): MRHNA, SNTAGT. The CDR3 loop spans 14 amino acids. The rearrangement uses TRBV6-4 and TRBJ2-1; TRBD1 aligns across 8 bases. The sequence was obtained from a young man in good health and CMV-seronegative. The sequenced sample consisted of PBMCs. The DNA of the CDR3 is TGTGCCAGCAGTGACGGACAGGGACACAATGAGCAGTTCTTC. As protein: CASSDGQGHNEQFF.